Listed below are T cell receptor beta chains from one sample, sequenced in a study of blood T cell repertoires in COVID-19. Data came from immunoSEQ multiplex PCR; TCRdb stores just in-frame clones and leaves some out. The data contain fewer than 200,000 clones, 65% to 80% of them singletons. The material sequenced was peripheral blood. The receptors here all came from a man aged 55 to 70 with acute or convalescent COVID-19. Each CDR3 is given with its conserved first and last residue. D genes are given only for firm matches. Rows may omit the clone size; those that give it use once, few, many or a size class.

CDR3 length	clone size	D gene	V gene	J gene	CDR3 protein	CDR3 DNA
15	NA	NA	TRBV5-6	TRBJ1-2	CASSFRQARRDGYTF	TGTGCCAGCAGCTTTCGACAGGCTCGTCGTGACGGCTACACCTTC
13	NA	TRBD1	TRBV7-9	TRBJ1-2	CASSPQGNYGYTF	TGTGCCAGCAGTCCACAGGGGAACTATGGCTACACCTTC
15	once	NA	TRBV15	TRBJ1-2	CATSRDRSGGYGYTF	TGTGCCACCAGCAGAGATCGTTCGGGGGGGTATGGCTACACCTTC
13	NA	NA	TRBV10-3	TRBJ1-5	CAIRSVGNQPQHF	TGTGCCATCAGGAGTGTAGGCAATCAGCCCCAGCATTTT
12	NA	NA	TRBV6-2/TRBV6-3	TRBJ2-7	CASSLTVYEQYF	TGTGCCAGCAGTCTAACCGTCTACGAGCAGTACTTC
12	few	NA	TRBV7-9	TRBJ1-1	CASSFGSTEAFF	TGTGCCAGCAGCTTCGGTAGCACTGAAGCTTTCTTT
15	once	TRBD1	TRBV7-2	TRBJ1-3	CASSLTGGSGNTIYF	TGTGCCAGCAGCCTAACAGGGGGCTCTGGAAACACCATATATTTT
14	NA	NA	TRBV15	TRBJ1-1	CATSRDRGGTEAFF	TGTGCCACCAGCAGAGACAGGGGAGGGACTGAAGCTTTCTTT
12	NA	NA	TRBV4-1	TRBJ2-2	CASSHSTGELFF	TGCGCCAGCAGCCATAGCACCGGGGAGCTGTTTTTT
15	NA	NA	TRBV11-2	TRBJ1-3	CASSLGGFSGNTIYF	TGTGCCAGCAGCTTAGGAGGATTCTCTGGAAACACCATATATTTT
12	once	NA	TRBV2	TRBJ2-7	CASTMGTYEQYF	TGTGCCAGCACCATGGGGACATACGAGCAGTACTTC
13	NA	NA	TRBV6-6	TRBJ1-6	CASSWTDNSPLHF	TGTGCCAGCAGTTGGACAGATAATTCACCCCTCCACTTT
14	NA	TRBD1	TRBV29-1	TRBJ1-1	CSVTGTAMNTEAFF	TGCAGCGTGACCGGGACAGCGATGAACACTGAAGCTTTCTTT
14	NA	NA	TRBV6-5	TRBJ1-1	CASRTTGSNTEAFF	TGTGCCAGCAGGACGACAGGCTCGAACACTGAAGCTTTCTTT
12	NA	TRBD1	TRBV19	TRBJ2-2	CAIGTGTGELFF	TGTGCCATAGGGACAGGGACCGGGGAGCTGTTTTTT
13	NA	TRBD1	TRBV9	TRBJ1-2	CASSVQGAQGYTF	TGTGCCAGCAGCGTGCAGGGGGCGCAAGGCTACACCTTC
16	NA	NA	TRBV24-1	TRBJ2-1	CATSDPRDGAYNEQFF	TGTGCCACCAGTGATCCGCGGGACGGGGCGTACAATGAGCAGTTCTTC
14	NA	TRBD1	TRBV27	TRBJ2-5	CASSARGPGETQYF	TGTGCCAGCAGTGCCAGGGGGCCGGGGGAGACCCAGTACTTC
13	NA	NA	TRBV30	TRBJ1-1	CAWSAGENTEAFF	TGTGCCTGGAGTGCAGGGGAGAACACTGAAGCTTTCTTT
15	few	NA	TRBV29-1	TRBJ2-5	CSVEDNNQYLETQYF	TGCAGCGTTGAAGATAATAACCAGTACCTGGAGACCCAGTACTTC
14	NA	NA	TRBV7-9	TRBJ1-2	CASSLGGGRRGYTF	TGTGCCAGCAGCTTAGGAGGCGGGCGGCGGGGCTACACCTTC
16	NA	TRBD1	TRBV7-9	TRBJ2-1	CASSRRPDRGTVEQFF	TGTGCCAGCAGCCGCCGCCCGGACAGGGGAACGGTGGAGCAGTTCTTC
14	NA	TRBD1	TRBV29-1	TRBJ2-5	CSVARTGKQETQYF	TGCAGCGTTGCCCGGACAGGGAAACAAGAGACCCAGTACTTC
12	NA	NA	TRBV12-3/TRBV12-4	TRBJ2-3	CASTTGTDTQYF	TGTGCCAGCACGACAGGCACAGATACGCAGTATTTT
15	NA	TRBD2	TRBV19	TRBJ2-5	CASSIALAGLETQYF	TGTGCCAGTAGTATAGCTCTAGCGGGGTTGGAGACCCAGTACTTC
16	few	NA	TRBV9	TRBJ2-3	CASSHEGRGRTDTQYF	TGTGCCAGCAGCCACGAAGGGCGGGGGCGCACAGATACGCAGTATTTT
17	NA	TRBD1	TRBV4-3	TRBJ2-2	CASSQEYQGARTGELFF	TGCGCCAGCAGCCAAGAGTATCAGGGGGCGCGAACCGGGGAGCTGTTTTTT
13	NA	NA	TRBV5-1	TRBJ1-3	CASSKDTGNTIYF	TGCGCCAGCAGCAAAGACACTGGAAACACCATATATTTT
13	NA	NA	TRBV6-1	TRBJ1-1	CASSEFRNTEAFF	TGTGCCAGCAGTGAATTCCGGAACACTGAAGCTTTCTTT
16	once	NA	TRBV9	TRBJ2-2	CASTPNGARGTGELFF	TGTGCCAGCACCCCGAACGGGGCGCGGGGCACCGGGGAGCTGTTTTTT
15	NA	NA	TRBV2	TRBJ2-1	CASSDYGSIYNEQFF	TGTGCCAGCAGTGATTACGGGTCCATCTACAATGAGCAGTTCTTC
16	many	TRBD1	TRBV30	TRBJ1-1	CAWKRGQGLSVAEAFF	TGTGCCTGGAAAAGGGGACAGGGATTGTCTGTCGCTGAAGCTTTCTTT
15	NA	NA	TRBV19	TRBJ2-7	CASRGNRDNSYEQYF	TGTGCCAGTAGGGGGAATAGGGACAACTCCTACGAGCAGTACTTC
15	NA	NA	TRBV21-1	TRBJ2-7	CASAQGRQRSYEQYF	TGTGCCAGCGCCCAAGGGCGACAGAGATCCTACGAGCAGTACTTC
15	NA	NA	TRBV4-3	TRBJ1-5	CASSQEWRESQPQHF	TGCGCCAGCAGCCAAGAGTGGAGAGAGAGTCAGCCCCAGCATTTT
16	NA	TRBD1	TRBV4-1	TRBJ2-7	CASSHHPAGGEYEQYF	TGCGCCAGCAGCCATCATCCGGCAGGGGGAGAGTACGAGCAGTACTTC
16	few	TRBD1	TRBV6-5	TRBJ1-5	CASSYSGTGTNQPQHF	TGTGCCAGCAGTTACTCCGGGACAGGGACTAATCAGCCCCAGCATTTT
14	NA	TRBD1	TRBV6-5	TRBJ1-1	CASSIRDRGLDAFF	TGTGCCAGCAGTATCCGGGACAGGGGGCTGGATGCTTTCTTT
15	NA	NA	TRBV18	TRBJ1-3	CASSPGQRVRNTIYF	TGTGCCAGCTCACCAGGACAAAGGGTACGAAACACCATATATTTT
14	NA	NA	TRBV7-8	TRBJ1-1	CASRPDSLNTEAFF	TGTGCCAGCAGGCCCGACAGTTTGAACACTGAAGCTTTCTTT
13	NA	NA	TRBV19	TRBJ2-7	CASSPAGSYEQYF	TGTGCCAGTAGCCCTGCGGGCAGCTACGAGCAGTACTTC
11	NA	NA	TRBV18	TRBJ2-2	CASQNTGELFF	TGTGCCAGCCAGAACACCGGGGAGCTGTTTTTT
14	NA	NA	TRBV9	TRBJ1-4	CASSSGETNEKLFF	TGTGCCAGCAGCTCAGGGGAAACTAATGAAAAACTGTTTTTT
14	once	NA	TRBV19	TRBJ1-1	CASSQGTIGSEAFF	TGTGCCAGTAGTCAGGGGACCATAGGGTCTGAAGCTTTCTTT
15	NA	NA	TRBV27	TRBJ2-2	CASHPGQTNTGELFF	TGTGCCAGCCACCCCGGACAGACAAACACCGGGGAGCTGTTTTTT
14	NA	NA	TRBV27	TRBJ2-7	CASSPGLANYEQYF	TGTGCCAGCAGTCCAGGACTGGCGAACTACGAGCAGTACTTC
13	NA	NA	TRBV5-6	TRBJ1-2	CASSQRQVGGYTF	TGTGCCAGCAGCCAACGACAAGTAGGAGGCTACACCTTC
15	NA	NA	TRBV6-5	TRBJ1-5	CASSELQGSNQPQHF	TGTGCCAGCTCCGAACTTCAGGGCAGCAATCAGCCCCAGCATTTT
15	NA	NA	TRBV6-5	TRBJ1-6	CASSYSGPNDSPLHF	TGTGCCAGCAGTTACTCGGGGCCCAATGATTCACCCCTCCACTTT
17	NA	NA	TRBV6-6	TRBJ1-1	CASSLLPGRGVNTEAFF	TGTGCCAGCAGTCTGCTCCCCGGGAGGGGGGTTAACACTGAAGCTTTCTTT
16	NA	NA	TRBV11-2	TRBJ2-1	CASSLEESLSYNEQFF	TGTGCCAGCAGCTTAGAGGAGTCCCTCTCCTACAATGAGCAGTTCTTC
15	NA	TRBD1	TRBV10-3	TRBJ1-5	CAISEDGTDNQPQHF	TGTGCCATCAGTGAGGACGGGACAGACAATCAGCCCCAGCATTTT
13	NA	NA	TRBV5-6	TRBJ2-1	CASSSGPHNEQFF	TGTGCCAGCAGCTCTGGGCCACACAATGAGCAGTTCTTC
17	NA	NA	TRBV5-1	TRBJ2-3	CASSSAFAGASTDTQYF	TGCGCCAGCAGCTCTGCCTTTGCGGGGGCTAGCACAGATACGCAGTATTTT